These T cell receptor beta chains were read from a single sample in a study of T cells in narcolepsy. Assay used: immunoSEQ multiplex PCR; TCRdb lists only in-frame clones, some missing. The data contain tens of thousands of clones, around 86% of them seen just once; the ten biggest clones take up roughly 0.69%. Sequenced input: memory (CD45RA-) CD4+ T cells from blood. The receptors originated from a human donor in good health. CDR3s include the opening cysteine and the closing phenylalanine or tryptophan. The order of the fields is D gene, J gene, clone size, V gene, CDR3 DNA, CDR3 protein. The D gene is left open where the match is weak. Some rows have no size entry. The others give once, few or many, or a class for an expanded clone.

TRBD2,TRBJ2-7,NA,TRBV5-1,TGCGCCAGCAGCTTCCACCGACTAGCGGAGAGCTCCTACGAGCAGTACTTC,CASSFHRLAESSYEQYF
TRBD1,TRBJ1-2,NA,TRBV4-1,TGCGCCAGCAGCCAAGGACAGGGGGCATTTAACTATGGCTACACCTTC,CASSQGQGAFNYGYTF
TRBD1,TRBJ1-2,few,TRBV18,TGTGCCAGCTCATCCTTAACAGGGGTTGATGGCTACACCTTC,CASSSLTGVDGYTF
NA,TRBJ2-5,NA,TRBV2,TGTGCCAGCAGTGTGGGACTGGACAGGGAGACCCAGTACTTC,CASSVGLDRETQYF
NA,TRBJ1-3,NA,TRBV12-2,TGTGCAAGTCGCTTAGACCGGGACAGAGGAAACACCATATATTTT,CASRLDRDRGNTIYF
NA,TRBJ2-3,NA,TRBV7-9,TGTGCCAGCAGCCCGGGCGGGGATACGCAGTATTTT,CASSPGGDTQYF
TRBD1,TRBJ2-1,NA,TRBV4-1,TGCGCCAGCAGCCAAGATCTCGGACAGGGATACAATGAGCAGTTCTTC,CASSQDLGQGYNEQFF
NA,TRBJ2-1,once,TRBV2,TGTGCCAGCAGTGGGACCCACAATGAGCAGTTCTTC,CASSGTHNEQFF
NA,TRBJ2-3,NA,TRBV2,TGTGCCAGCGAGGGGGGGTGGAGAGATACGCAGTATTTT,CASEGGWRDTQYF
TRBD1,TRBJ1-2,NA,TRBV6-5,TGTGCCAGCAGTTCCCTTCAGGGGGCAAAGGGCTACACCTTC,CASSSLQGAKGYTF
TRBD1,TRBJ1-2,NA,TRBV5-1,TGCGCCAGCAGCCAAACAGGGGATTATGGCTACACCTTC,CASSQTGDYGYTF
TRBD1,TRBJ1-1,NA,TRBV18,TGTGCCAGCTCTCCTTGGACAGGGGAATCTGAAGCTTTCTTT,CASSPWTGESEAFF
NA,TRBJ2-5,NA,TRBV6-1,TGTGCCAGCAGTAGGGGTTACCAAGAGACCCAGTACTTC,CASSRGYQETQYF
NA,TRBJ2-5,NA,TRBV2,TGTGCCAGCAGTCAGGACGGCCTGGGGGTAGAGACCCAGTACTTC,CASSQDGLGVETQYF
NA,TRBJ1-5,NA,TRBV4-1,TGCGCCAGCAGCCAACCTGGAATCAGCCCTGATGAGCCCCAGCATTTT,CASSQPGISPDEPQHF
TRBD2,TRBJ2-3,NA,TRBV10-2,TGCGCCAGCAGTGACTACGGGACTAGCGGGGGCATCACAGATACGCAGTATTTT,CASSDYGTSGGITDTQYF